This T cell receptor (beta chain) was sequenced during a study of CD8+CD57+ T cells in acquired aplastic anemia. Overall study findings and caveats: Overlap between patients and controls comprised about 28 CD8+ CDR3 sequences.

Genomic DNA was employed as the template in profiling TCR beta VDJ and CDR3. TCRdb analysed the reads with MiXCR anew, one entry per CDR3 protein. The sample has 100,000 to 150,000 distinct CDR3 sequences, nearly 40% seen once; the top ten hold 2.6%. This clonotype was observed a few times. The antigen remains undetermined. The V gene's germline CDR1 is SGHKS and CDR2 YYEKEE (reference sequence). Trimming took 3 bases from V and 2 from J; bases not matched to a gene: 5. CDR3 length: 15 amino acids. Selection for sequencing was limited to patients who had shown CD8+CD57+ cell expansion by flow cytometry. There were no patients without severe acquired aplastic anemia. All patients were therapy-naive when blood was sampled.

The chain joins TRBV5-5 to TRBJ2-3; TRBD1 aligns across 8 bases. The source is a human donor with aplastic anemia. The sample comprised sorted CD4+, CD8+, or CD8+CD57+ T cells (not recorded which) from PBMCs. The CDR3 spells CASSWGQDPTDTQYF. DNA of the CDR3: TGTGCCAGCAGCTGGGGACAGGATCCCACAGATACGCAGTATTTT.